This T cell receptor (beta chain) was sequenced during a study of vaccination effects on CD4 cells after COVID-19. Study conclusions and caveats: Common cold coronaviruses were cross-recognized by only 1 of 255 vaccine-induced clones in healthy vaccinees.

On this clone: Its antigen remains unknown.

V lost 3 bases, J lost 6 bases, and 9 bases lay in between. CDR3 length: 13 amino acids. Germline V lookup: CDR1 MNHEY, CDR2 SMNVEV (reference sequence). TCRdb keeps only in-frame clones here, not all; method: immunoSEQ multiplex PCR. The sample includes 30,000 or so clones, approximately 68% of them seen just once. Sequencing in the ViraFEST assay came after antigen-specific CD4+ T cells had been expanded with viral peptide pools, which were used to stimulate PBMC. Following 10 days of culture, CD4+ T cells were isolated. No vaccinee had earlier SARS-CoV-2 infection, and nucleocapsid antibodies were negative. It was on days 3 and 7 that half the medium was replaced with IL-2 medium.

The TCR was taken from a human donor who received a COVID-19 vaccine. V usage is TRBV27 and J usage is TRBJ1-5; D ambiguous. Source: CD4+ T cells from PBMCs cultured with HCoV-229E spike peptides, taken before COVID-19 vaccination. In DNA form, the CDR3 reads TGTGCCAGCAGTTTCACCTCAGTTCAGCCCCAGCATTTT. Translating it yields CASSFTSVQPQHF.